This is a list of T cell receptor beta chains from one sample in a study of blood T cell repertoires in COVID-19. Clones were read by immunoSEQ multiplex PCR, and TCRdb kept only the in-frame ones, dropping some. The sample records around 200,000 clones, 85% being singletons. The sample taken for sequencing was peripheral blood. The origin of the receptors is a person aged 70 to 85 with COVID-19, enrolled during active disease. CDR3s include the opening cysteine and the closing phenylalanine or tryptophan. D genes are given only for firm matches. Part of the rows lack a size; the others show once, few, many or a class for expanded clones.

J: TRBJ1-2
size: once
D: NA
V: TRBV5-1
CDR3: CASSLSQGNYGYTF
DNA: TGCGCCAGCAGCTTGTCACAGGGCAACTATGGCTACACCTTC

J: TRBJ1-2
size: NA
D: TRBD1
V: TRBV18
CDR3: CASSPLSTTGIQGYTF
DNA: TGTGCCAGCTCACCACTCTCCACGACAGGGATCCAAGGCTACACCTTC

J: TRBJ1-2
size: NA
D: NA
V: TRBV6-6
CDR3: CASRIGDGYTF
DNA: TGTGCCAGCCGTATCGGTGATGGCTACACCTTC

J: TRBJ2-5
size: NA
D: NA
V: TRBV5-1
CDR3: CASSWVDRQETQYF
DNA: TGCGCCAGCAGCTGGGTTGACAGACAAGAGACCCAGTACTTC

J: TRBJ2-7
size: NA
D: TRBD2
V: TRBV12-3/TRBV12-4
CDR3: CASGGTSGGEQYF
DNA: TGTGCCAGCGGAGGGACTAGCGGGGGTGAGCAGTACTTC

J: TRBJ2-7
size: NA
D: TRBD2
V: TRBV28
CDR3: CASTAGGPHEQYF
DNA: TGTGCCAGCACGGCGGGAGGGCCCCACGAGCAGTACTTC

J: TRBJ2-1
size: NA
D: NA
V: TRBV7-2
CDR3: CASSLISGPASNEQFF
DNA: TGTGCCAGCAGCTTAATTAGCGGCCCTGCTTCCAATGAGCAGTTCTTC

J: TRBJ2-1
size: NA
D: TRBD2
V: TRBV7-2
CDR3: CASNKGLAGGEQFF
DNA: TGTGCCAGCAACAAAGGACTAGCGGGGGGTGAGCAGTTCTTC

J: TRBJ1-1
size: NA
D: NA
V: TRBV4-3
CDR3: CASSQVIGQVNTEAFF
DNA: TGCGCCAGCAGCCAAGTTATCGGACAAGTGAACACTGAAGCTTTCTTT

J: TRBJ2-7
size: once
D: TRBD2
V: TRBV11-2
CDR3: CASSVGLVNEQYF
DNA: TGTGCCAGCAGCGTGGGACTAGTTAACGAGCAGTACTTC

J: TRBJ2-1
size: NA
D: TRBD1
V: TRBV7-2
CDR3: CATRRDRASDEQFF
DNA: TGTGCCACTAGACGGGACAGGGCTTCGGATGAGCAGTTCTTC

J: TRBJ2-1
size: NA
D: NA
V: TRBV29-1
CDR3: CSVRTGEQFF
DNA: TGCAGCGTGCGTACAGGGGAGCAGTTCTTC

J: TRBJ1-4
size: few
D: NA
V: TRBV3-1/TRBV3-2
CDR3: CASSQPNEKLFF
DNA: TGTGCCAGCAGCCAACCAAATGAAAAACTGTTTTTT

J: TRBJ2-7
size: few
D: NA
V: TRBV28
CDR3: CASKVMSESYEQYF
DNA: TGTGCCAGCAAGGTCATGAGCGAATCCTACGAGCAGTACTTC

J: TRBJ2-2
size: NA
D: NA
V: TRBV11-2
CDR3: CASSLSSGGIGELFF
DNA: TGTGCCAGCAGCTTAAGTTCTGGGGGCATCGGGGAGCTGTTTTTT

J: TRBJ1-4
size: NA
D: NA
V: TRBV27
CDR3: CASSLSSATNEKLFF
DNA: TGTGCCAGCAGTTTATCCAGTGCAACTAATGAAAAACTGTTTTTT

J: TRBJ2-7
size: NA
D: TRBD2
V: TRBV5-1
CDR3: CASSLAGDLYEQYF
DNA: TGCGCCAGCAGCCTAGCGGGAGATCTATACGAGCAGTACTTC

J: TRBJ2-1
size: NA
D: NA
V: TRBV5-1
CDR3: CASSLAGSSSYNEQFF
DNA: TGCGCCAGCAGCTTGGCCGGGAGTAGCTCCTACAATGAGCAGTTCTTC

J: TRBJ1-2
size: NA
D: NA
V: TRBV7-2
CDR3: CASSLGVAGGGYGYTF
DNA: TGTGCCAGCAGCTTAGGTGTGGCGGGGGGTGGCTATGGCTACACCTTC

J: TRBJ1-1
size: NA
D: NA
V: TRBV6-5
CDR3: CASAGQMNTEAFF
DNA: TGTGCCAGCGCTGGTCAGATGAACACTGAAGCTTTCTTT

J: TRBJ2-3
size: NA
D: NA
V: TRBV7-3
CDR3: CASSHGLSGTDTQYF
DNA: TGTGCCAGCAGCCACGGGTTATCGGGCACAGATACGCAGTATTTT

J: TRBJ1-5
size: NA
D: NA
V: TRBV7-2
CDR3: CASSLRGNQPQHF
DNA: TGTGCCAGCAGCTTAAGGGGGAATCAGCCCCAGCATTTT

J: TRBJ1-1
size: NA
D: NA
V: TRBV7-2
CDR3: CASSYVQGFNTEAFF
DNA: TGTGCCAGCAGCTACGTCCAGGGCTTCAACACTGAAGCTTTCTTT

J: TRBJ2-3
size: once
D: NA
V: TRBV5-4
CDR3: CASSWPGNTQYF
DNA: TGTGCCAGCAGCTGGCCAGGAAATACGCAGTATTTT

J: TRBJ1-5
size: NA
D: TRBD1
V: TRBV6-6
CDR3: CASRSGTGGHNQPQHF
DNA: TGTGCCAGCAGATCAGGGACAGGGGGCCACAATCAGCCCCAGCATTTT

J: TRBJ2-1
size: NA
D: TRBD2
V: TRBV2
CDR3: CASTERGGASNEQFF
DNA: TGTGCCAGCACCGAACGCGGGGGGGCTTCTAATGAGCAGTTCTTC

J: TRBJ2-3
size: NA
D: TRBD1
V: TRBV6-2/TRBV6-3
CDR3: CASSPRTGLQDTQYF
DNA: TGTGCCAGCAGTCCCCGGACAGGGTTGCAAGATACGCAGTATTTT

J: TRBJ2-3
size: NA
D: TRBD2
V: TRBV20-1
CDR3: CSASRAGNGDTQYF
DNA: TGCAGTGCTAGTAGAGCGGGGAATGGAGATACGCAGTATTTT

J: TRBJ2-5
size: NA
D: TRBD2
V: TRBV7-2
CDR3: CASSSLAGWAETQYF
DNA: TGTGCCAGCAGCTCCCTAGCGGGGTGGGCGGAGACCCAGTACTTC

J: TRBJ1-2
size: NA
D: NA
V: TRBV4-3
CDR3: CASSQDGRGGNGYTF
DNA: TGCGCCAGCAGCCAAGATGGAAGGGGCGGAAATGGCTACACCTTC

J: TRBJ2-6
size: NA
D: NA
V: TRBV9
CDR3: CASSPLWANVLTF
DNA: TGTGCCAGCAGCCCCCTGTGGGCCAACGTCCTGACTTTC

J: TRBJ1-1
size: once
D: TRBD1
V: TRBV5-1
CDR3: CASSEGQGGRNTEAFF
DNA: TGCGCCAGCAGCGAGGGACAGGGCGGCCGGAACACTGAAGCTTTCTTT

J: TRBJ1-2
size: NA
D: NA
V: TRBV6-6
CDR3: CASSYILQALDGYTF
DNA: TGTGCCAGCAGTTATATCCTACAGGCTTTAGATGGCTACACCTTC

J: TRBJ1-3
size: NA
D: NA
V: TRBV7-2
CDR3: CASSPLASSPASGNTIYF
DNA: TGTGCCAGCAGCCCATTAGCTTCGTCCCCCGCCTCTGGAAACACCATATATTTT

J: TRBJ2-1
size: NA
D: NA
V: TRBV11-1
CDR3: CASSPDGIHYNEQFF
DNA: TGTGCCAGCAGCCCTGACGGGATTCACTACAATGAGCAGTTCTTC

J: TRBJ2-7
size: few
D: TRBD2
V: TRBV7-7
CDR3: CASSAYPGLADLSYEQYF
DNA: TGTGCCAGCAGCGCCTATCCGGGACTAGCGGATCTTTCCTACGAGCAGTACTTC

J: TRBJ1-2
size: NA
D: NA
V: TRBV28
CDR3: CASSPGGSGVYGYTF
DNA: TGTGCCAGCAGTCCCGGGGGAAGTGGGGTCTATGGCTACACCTTC